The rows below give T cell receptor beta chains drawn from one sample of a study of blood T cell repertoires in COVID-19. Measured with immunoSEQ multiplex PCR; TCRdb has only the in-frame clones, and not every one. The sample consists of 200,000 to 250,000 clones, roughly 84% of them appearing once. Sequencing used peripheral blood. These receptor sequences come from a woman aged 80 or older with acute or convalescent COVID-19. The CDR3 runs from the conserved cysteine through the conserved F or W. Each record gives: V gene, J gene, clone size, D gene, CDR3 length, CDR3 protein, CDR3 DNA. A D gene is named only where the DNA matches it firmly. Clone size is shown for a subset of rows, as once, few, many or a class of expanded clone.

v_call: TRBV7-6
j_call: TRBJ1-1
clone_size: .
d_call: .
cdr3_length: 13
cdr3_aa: CASSSTRGTEAFF
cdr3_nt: TGTGCCAGCAGCTCCACCCGGGGCACTGAAGCTTTCTTT

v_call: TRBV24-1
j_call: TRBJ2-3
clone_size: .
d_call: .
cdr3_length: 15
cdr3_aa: CATSDPRGSTDTQYF
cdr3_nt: TGTGCCACCAGTGATCCCCGGGGGAGCACAGATACGCAGTATTTT

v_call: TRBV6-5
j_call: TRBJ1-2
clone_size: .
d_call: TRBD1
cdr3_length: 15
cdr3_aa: CASSHLDRGSDGYTF
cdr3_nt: TGTGCCAGCAGTCACCTGGACAGGGGATCGGATGGCTACACCTTC

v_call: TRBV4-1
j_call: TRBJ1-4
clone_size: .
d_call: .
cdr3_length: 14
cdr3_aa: CASSHEAIAEKLFF
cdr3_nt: TGCGCCAGCAGCCACGAAGCCATCGCTGAAAAACTGTTTTTT

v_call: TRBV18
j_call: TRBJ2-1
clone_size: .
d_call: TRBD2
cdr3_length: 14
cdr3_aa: CASSPTSGGNEQFF
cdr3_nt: TGTGCCAGCTCGCCTACTAGCGGGGGTAATGAGCAGTTCTTC

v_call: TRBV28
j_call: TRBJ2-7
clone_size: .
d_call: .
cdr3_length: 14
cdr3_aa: CASSSPGFPYEQYF
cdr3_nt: TGTGCCAGCAGTTCTCCGGGATTCCCCTACGAGCAGTACTTC

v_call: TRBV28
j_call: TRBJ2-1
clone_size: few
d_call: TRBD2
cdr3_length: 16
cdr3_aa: CASTAGSGGLYNEQFF
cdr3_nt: TGTGCCAGCACCGCTGGTAGCGGGGGGCTATACAATGAGCAGTTCTTC

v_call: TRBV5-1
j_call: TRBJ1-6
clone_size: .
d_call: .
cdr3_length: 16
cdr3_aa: CASSLGGNQYNSPLHF
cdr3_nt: TGCGCCAGCAGCTTGGGAGGAAACCAATATAATTCACCCCTCCACTTT

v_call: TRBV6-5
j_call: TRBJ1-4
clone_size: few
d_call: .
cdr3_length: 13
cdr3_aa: CATANSVNEKLFF
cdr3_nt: TGTGCCACCGCGAACAGTGTTAATGAAAAACTGTTTTTT

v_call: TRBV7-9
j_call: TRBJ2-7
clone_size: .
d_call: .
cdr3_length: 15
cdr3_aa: CASSPKLRISYEQYF
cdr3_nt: TGTGCCAGCAGCCCCAAGCTACGTATCTCCTACGAGCAGTACTTC

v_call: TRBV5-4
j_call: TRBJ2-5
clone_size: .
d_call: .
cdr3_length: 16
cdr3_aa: CASSSRQVDGRETQYF
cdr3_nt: TGTGCCAGCAGCTCCAGACAGGTGGATGGTCGAGAGACCCAGTACTTC

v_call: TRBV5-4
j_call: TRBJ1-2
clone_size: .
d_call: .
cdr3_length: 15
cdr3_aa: CASSYRVEANYGYTF
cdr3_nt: TGTGCCAGCAGTTACAGGGTCGAAGCTAACTATGGCTACACCTTC

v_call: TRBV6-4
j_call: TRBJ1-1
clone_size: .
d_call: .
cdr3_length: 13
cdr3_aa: CASRTSGGSEAFF
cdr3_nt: TGTGCCAGCAGGACGTCGGGGGGAAGTGAAGCTTTCTTT

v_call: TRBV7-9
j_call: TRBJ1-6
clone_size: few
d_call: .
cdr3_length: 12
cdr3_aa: CASSLDISPLHF
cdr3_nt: TGTGCCAGCAGCTTAGACATATCACCCCTCCACTTT

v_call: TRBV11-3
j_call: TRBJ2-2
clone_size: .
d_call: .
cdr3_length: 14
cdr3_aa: CASTWTANTGELFF
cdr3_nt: TGTGCCAGCACCTGGACAGCGAACACCGGGGAGCTGTTTTTT

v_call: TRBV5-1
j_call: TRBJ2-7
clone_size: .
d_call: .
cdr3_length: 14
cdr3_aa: CASSLEPPMEEQYF
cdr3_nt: TGCGCCAGCAGCTTGGAGCCTCCGATGGAGGAGCAGTACTTC

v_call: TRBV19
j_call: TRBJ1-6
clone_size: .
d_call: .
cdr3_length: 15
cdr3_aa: CASSPSSSYNSPLHF
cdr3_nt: TGTGCCAGTAGCCCATCGAGCTCCTATAATTCACCCCTCCACTTT